The 8 T cell receptor beta chains below were found in one sample sequenced in a study of CD8 T cells in Susac syndrome. RNA in amounts of roughly 0.5 to 1 ug was reverse transcribed with random hexamers. From the immunoSEQ multiplex PCR reads, TCRdb called clonotypes with MiXCR, one entry per CDR3 protein. The repertoire holds some 200,000 distinct CDR3 sequences, with more than 90% as singletons. The sample taken for sequencing was CD4+ T cells from PBMCs. The receptors derive from a human donor with Susac syndrome.

The chain carries TRBV6-5 and TRBJ1-4, with 7 bases fitting TRBD1. This CDR3 spans 14 amino acids. The J segment lost 5 bases and the V segment lost 2 bases, leaving 2 bases of the junction unmatched. The germline V gene has CDR1 MNHEY and CDR2 SVGAGI. Here the CDR3 reads CASSYNRGNEKLFF. The CDR3 nucleotides are TGTGCCAGCAGTTACAACAGGGGAAATGAAAAACTGTTTTTT.

The rearrangement joins TRBV20-1 to TRBJ1-2; D perhaps matches TRBD1 (6 bases). CDR1 and CDR2 from the germline V gene are DFQATT and SNEGSKA (reference sequence). The CDR3 sequence is 13 residues long. Trimming cost V 6 bases and J 4 bases, with 15 bases left between them. The CDR3 DNA sequence: TGCAGTGCGAGCGGAACAGGGTTCTATGGCTACACCTTC. This gives the protein CSASGTGFYGYTF.

The J gene is TRBJ2-3, the V gene TRBV5-1; the match to TRBD2 covers 9 bases. Germline assignment: CDR1 SGHRS and CDR2 YFSETQ. This CDR3 has 17 residues. The trim removed 1 base at V and 4 bases at J, leaving 10 bases unmatched. The CDR3 sequence is CASSLSVRRGGADTQYF. CDR3 bases: TGCGCCAGCAGCTTGTCGGTACGGCGGGGGGGCGCAGATACGCAGTATTTT.

This clonotype occurred once. The CDR3 DNA sequence: TGTGCCAGCAGTTCCGGACCTCGACAAGGGCAGGGTCAGCCCCAGCATTTT. Protein sequence: CASSSGPRQGQGQPQHF. The chain joins TRBV6-5 to TRBJ1-5, with D possibly matching TRBD1 (5 bases). V dropped 4 bases and J dropped 6 bases, with 22 bases sitting between them. The germline V gene has CDR1 MNHEY and CDR2 SVGAGI. This CDR3 contains 17 residues.

The genes are TRBV15 and TRBJ2-2; D call uncertain. V lost 5 bases to trimming and J lost 0 bases, with 4 bases between them. CDR3 length equals 13 residues. Germline lookup yields CDR1 LNHNV and CDR2 YYDKDF (reference sequence). This CDR3 reads CATSSANTGELFF. DNA of the CDR3: TGTGCCACCAGCTCCGCGAACACCGGGGAGCTGTTTTTT.

V usage is TRBV30 and J usage is TRBJ2-2; 7 bases agree with TRBD2. V was clipped by 2 bases and J by 3 bases; unmatched bases: 3. The CDR3 has 14 residues. Germline CDR1 and CDR2: GTSNPN and SVGIG (reference sequence). DNA for the CDR3: TGTGCCTGGAGTAGACTAGCTTACACCGGGGAGCTGTTTTTT. Encoded protein: CAWSRLAYTGELFF.

The J gene is TRBJ2-1, the V gene TRBV6-2 or TRBV6-3; D is undetermined. Germline CDR1 and CDR2: MNHEY and SVGEGT. This CDR3 comprises 16 residues. The V and J ends lost 7 bases and 4 bases respectively, with 20 bases between them. The CDR3 DNA follows: TGTGCCAGCAACAAAAGGGCAGGATGGGAATACAATGAGCAGTTCTTC. It is translated as CASNKRAGWEYNEQFF.

As for this clonotype: One end of the junction is discordant with germline, which a read error may explain. J is TRBJ1-1 and V is TRBV4-3; D not resolved. The CDR3 consists of 14 residues. Germline V gene sequence: CDR1 LGHNA, CDR2 YSLEER. Here the CDR3 reads CASSPGVANTEAFF. The CDR3 DNA reads TGCGCCAGCAGCCCCGGGGTCGCGAACACCGAAGCTTTCTTT.